These 15 T cell receptor beta chains came from one sample sequenced in a study of CD8+CD57+ T cells in acquired aplastic anemia. TCR beta VDJ and CDR3 profiling used genomic DNA as template. TCRdb itself ran the reads through MiXCR, one entry per CDR3 protein. Altogether around 180,000 distinct CDR3 sequences are present, approximately 48% being singletons, with the ten largest covering roughly 1.8%. Previously, flow cytometry had revealed CD8+CD57+ cell expansion in the patients chosen for sequencing. The specimen sequenced was sorted CD4+, CD8+, or CD8+CD57+ T cells (not recorded which) from PBMCs. Receptors were obtained from a human donor with aplastic anemia.

This clonotype was observed at least ten times. The chain carries TRBV12-3 or TRBV12-4 and TRBJ2-1; the match to TRBD2 covers 10 bases. V lost 6 bases to trimming and J lost 6 bases; unmatched junction nucleotides: 8. The CDR3 is 15 amino acids. The CDR3 DNA reads TGTGCCAGCAGAGAAAGCGGGGGGGCCGGCAATGAGCAGTTCTTC. Protein: CASRESGGAGNEQFF.

The rearrangement links TRBV29-1 to TRBJ1-2; D is undetermined. Germline V gene sequence: CDR1 SQVTM, CDR2 ANQGSEA. CDR3 length: 13 residues. V lost 8 bases and J lost 3, with 16 bases in between. The CDR3 DNA follows: TGCAGCTCCCTCCGCCGCGGAGACTATGGCTACACCTTC. Protein sequence: CSSLRRGDYGYTF.

The sample holds many counts of this clonotype. The chain links TRBV6-4 to TRBJ2-3, with TRBD1 matching 10 bases. CDR3 size: 13 residues. The J segment lost 5 bases and the V segment lost 8 bases, leaving 4 bases of the junction unmatched. Germline assignment: CDR1 MRHNA and CDR2 SNTAGT. The DNA of the CDR3 is TGTGCCAGCCGGGGACAGGGGTTAGATACGCAGTATTTT. Protein: CASRGQGLDTQYF.

As for this clonotype: The CDR3 does not close with the conserved phenylalanine or tryptophan, likely indicating a read error. The chain couples TRBV2 to TRBJ2-1; D gene uncertain. CDR3 length equals 15 residues. The germline V gene encodes CDR1 SNHLY and CDR2 FYNNEI. V lost 6 bases and J 8 bases, leaving 20 bases between the germline ends. For the CDR3, the DNA is TGTGCCAGCAGGGAGACCTACCCCTTAGTGGATGAGCAGTTCTCC. Its protein product is CASRETYPLVDEQFS.

The chain has TRBV12-3 or TRBV12-4 and TRBJ2-5, with D tentatively TRBD2 (6 bases). The CDR3 totals 17 residues. The V end was cut by 5 bases, the J end by 3 bases, with 22 bases between. As DNA, the CDR3 is TGTGCCAGCAGTACAGGAAGCTTGGCTAGCGCCGAAGAGACCCAGTACTTC. This codes for CASSTGSLASAEETQYF.

This clonotype was counted many times. Written as DNA, the CDR3 is TGTGCCACCAGTGAATCTAATACAGGGGGCATATCCTATAATTCACCCCTCCACTTT. As protein: CATSESNTGGISYNSPLHF. This chain uses TRBV24-1 with TRBJ1-6; 9 nucleotides line up with TRBD1. The CDR3 runs to 19 residues. CDR1 is KGHDR and CDR2 is SFDVKD in the germline V gene. Germline trimming cut 4 bases from V and 1 base from J; bases unmatched to any gene: 10.

This clonotype was picked up many times. The chain has TRBV5-8 and TRBJ2-1; D not certain. Germline loops: CDR1 SGHTS, CDR2 YDEGEE. This CDR3 spans 13 amino acids. Trimming pared 3 bases from V and 3 bases from J, leaving 7 bases between. In nucleotides, the CDR3 is TGTGCCAGCAGCTCCACTAACTACAATGAGCAGTTCTTC. Translation gives CASSSTNYNEQFF.

This clonotype was recorded many times. V gene TRBV19 combines with J gene TRBJ1-6; D might be TRBD1 (6 bases). V was clipped by 3 bases and J by 10 bases, with 22 bases between them. Germline V gene data show CDR1 as LNHDA and CDR2 as SQIVND (reference sequence). This CDR3 has 17 amino acids. The CDR3 spells CASSILGTRRIGSPLHF. The DNA of the CDR3 is TGTGCCAGTAGTATTCTGGGGACAAGAAGGATTGGCTCACCCCTCCACTTT.

The table lists this clonotype with many counts. V gene TRBV5-5 combines with J gene TRBJ2-7, with 10 positions matching TRBD1. Germline-derived CDR1 and CDR2 are SGHKS and YYEKEE (reference sequence). The CDR3 loop spans 16 amino acids. The ends lost 0 bases at V and 1 base at J; junction bases unmatched: 4. CDR3 DNA sequence: TGTGCCAGCAGCTTGGGGGAGGACAGGGGGTCCTACGAGCAGTACTTC. Protein: CASSLGEDRGSYEQYF.

The V call is TRBV29-1, the J call TRBJ2-7, with a tentative D call TRBD1 (6 bases). Germline CDR1 is SQVTM and CDR2 is ANQGSEA. The CDR3 length is 12 residues. Trimming left V 1 base short and J 3 bases short, with 7 bases between. CDR3 region: CSVEGRGYEQYF. CDR3 coding DNA: TGCAGCGTTGAAGGCAGGGGCTACGAGCAGTACTTC.

The V gene is TRBV28, the J gene TRBJ1-4; 8 bases fit TRBD1. Losses at the gene ends were 2 bases for V and 4 bases for J; bases not matched to a gene: 9. Germline CDR1 and CDR2: MDHEN and SYDVKM. There are 17 residues in the CDR3. As DNA, the CDR3 is TGTGCCAGCAGTTTAGGTTCCGACAGGGGTTTTAATGAAAAACTGTTTTTT. As protein: CASSLGSDRGFNEKLFF.

This clonotype occurred many times. The chain links TRBV12-3 or TRBV12-4 to TRBJ1-2; D is unresolved. The CDR3 contains 13 residues. V lost 6 bases and J lost 6, with 14 bases in between. CDR3 in DNA: TGTGCCAGCAGACCACAAGCGAAAGATGGCTACACCTTC. It translates to CASRPQAKDGYTF.

This clonotype was recorded many times. The rearrangement joins TRBV7-2 to TRBJ2-5; 7 bases are shared with TRBD2. Germline CDR1 is SGHTA and CDR2 is FQGNSA. This CDR3 comprises 12 residues. Trimming removed 4 bases from V and 4 bases from J; junction bases left unmatched: 0. In DNA, the CDR3 is TGTGCCAGCAGCTCGGGAGGAGAGACCCAGTACTTC. It is translated as CASSSGGETQYF.

This chain connects TRBV4-2 to TRBJ1-3; no clear D. The CDR3 consists of 17 residues. CDR1 and CDR2 from the germline V gene are LGHNA and YNFKEQ. Trimming cost V 0 bases and J 0 bases, with 12 bases left between them. In nucleotides, the CDR3 is TGTGCCAGCAGCCAAGAACTGCCCCGGAACTCTGGAAACACCATATATTTT. It encodes CASSQELPRNSGNTIYF.

V gene TRBV5-4 combines with J gene TRBJ2-5, with 9 nucleotides matching TRBD1. Germline V gene sequence: CDR1 SGHNT, CDR2 YYREEE (reference sequence). The CDR3 contains 15 residues. Losses at the gene ends were 4 bases for V and 1 base for J; bases not matched to a gene: 5. The CDR3 loop is CASSRTGDSQETQYF. As DNA, the CDR3 is TGTGCCAGCAGCAGGACAGGGGACTCCCAAGAGACCCAGTACTTC. The full variable domain, completed using reference TRBV5-4 and TRBJ2-5, is ETGVTQSPTHLIKTRGQQVTLRCSSQSGHNTVSWYQQALGQGPQFIFQYYREEENGRGNFPPRFSGLQFPNYSSELNVNALELDDSALYLCASSRTGDSQETQYFGPGTRLLVL.